Listed below are T cell receptor beta chains from one sample, sequenced in a study of cytomegalovirus exposure and HLA in healthy donors. Data came from immunoSEQ multiplex PCR; TCRdb stores just in-frame clones and leaves some out. The repertoire holds more than 150,000 clones, with around three quarters as singletons. Sequenced sample: PBMCs. The source of these receptors is a woman in her twenties or thirties in good health and CMV-seronegative. Both conserved end residues are part of each CDR3. Fields, in order: CDR3 DNA, CDR3 protein, clone size, V gene, J gene, D gene. The D gene is left open where the match is weak. Clone size is not always given. Where it is, it says once, few, many or a class for expanded clones.

DNA: TGTGCCAGCAGTTTTAGTAGCGGGGGGTTGGCAGATACGCAGTATTTT
CDR3: CASSFSSGGLADTQYF
size: -
V: TRBV6-5
J: TRBJ2-3
D: TRBD2

DNA: TGCGCCAGCAGCTTGGAACAGGGACGTATAACCAAGCCGATCTTC
CDR3: CASSLEQGRITKPIF
size: -
V: TRBV5-1
J: TRBJ2-1
D: -

DNA: TGTGCCAGCAGCTTCCGACAGGGGGCGCGGACTGAAGCTTTCTTT
CDR3: CASSFRQGARTEAFF
size: -
V: TRBV5-6
J: TRBJ1-1
D: TRBD1

DNA: TGTGCCAGCAGCCGACCGGGTGCGGTATCCTACGAGCAGTACTTC
CDR3: CASSRPGAVSYEQYF
size: -
V: TRBV7-2
J: TRBJ2-7
D: -

DNA: TGCGCCAGCAGCCCAACTATCAATCAGCCCCAGCATTTT
CDR3: CASSPTINQPQHF
size: few
V: TRBV5-1
J: TRBJ1-5
D: -

DNA: TGCAGCGTTTCCCGATACGGGACAGTATACTTC
CDR3: CSVSRYGTVYF
size: -
V: TRBV29-1
J: TRBJ2-7
D: TRBD1

DNA: TGTGCCAGCAGTCGGGACACTGGAGGTGGCGAGCAGTACTTC
CDR3: CASSRDTGGGEQYF
size: -
V: TRBV7-2
J: TRBJ2-7
D: -

DNA: TGTGCCAGCAGCGTAGTCCCCGGGGGGCTAGCGGGTAATGAGCAGTTCTTC
CDR3: CASSVVPGGLAGNEQFF
size: -
V: TRBV9
J: TRBJ2-1
D: TRBD2

DNA: TGTGCCAGCAGTTACAGGGTGACAGGGGCCAACACTGAAGCTTTCTTT
CDR3: CASSYRVTGANTEAFF
size: -
V: TRBV6-5
J: TRBJ1-1
D: TRBD1

DNA: TGCGCCAGCAGCCATGAAGGGAGGGGTCAGCCCCAGCATTTT
CDR3: CASSHEGRGQPQHF
size: -
V: TRBV4-1
J: TRBJ1-5
D: -

DNA: TGCGCCAGCAGCTTGACCGCTAATAGCAATCAGCCCCAGCATTTT
CDR3: CASSLTANSNQPQHF
size: few
V: TRBV5-1
J: TRBJ1-5
D: -

DNA: TGTGGGAGCCCATCAGAACACAAAGCAATCAGAAGCAATCAGCCCCAGCATTTT
CDR3: CGSPSEHKAIRSNQPQHF
size: -
V: TRBV27
J: TRBJ1-5
D: -

DNA: TGTGCCTGGAGTGTACTAACAGGGGGCTCTGGCTACACCTTC
CDR3: CAWSVLTGGSGYTF
size: once
V: TRBV30
J: TRBJ1-2
D: TRBD1

DNA: TGTGCCAGCAGTTACTCTGGAGGGAACTATGGCTACACCTTC
CDR3: CASSYSGGNYGYTF
size: -
V: TRBV6-5
J: TRBJ1-2
D: -

DNA: TGCGCCAGCAGTGACCATCAATCGGGACTAAACACAGATACGCAGTATTTT
CDR3: CASSDHQSGLNTDTQYF
size: -
V: TRBV10-2
J: TRBJ2-3
D: TRBD2

DNA: TGTGCCAGCAGTTACACGAAGGGGAAGGACTATGGCTACACCTTC
CDR3: CASSYTKGKDYGYTF
size: -
V: TRBV6-6
J: TRBJ1-2
D: -

DNA: TGTGCCAGCAGCCAAGAGCCCGGCGGCGCGAACACCGGGGAGCTGTTTTTT
CDR3: CASSQEPGGANTGELFF
size: -
V: TRBV4-2
J: TRBJ2-2
D: -

DNA: TGTGCCACCAGCAGAGACCTCACAGATTCCGGGACAGGGGGAAGATACACCTTC
CDR3: CATSRDLTDSGTGGRYTF
size: -
V: TRBV15
J: TRBJ1-2
D: TRBD1

DNA: TGTGCCAGCAGCTTGTGGAGGGGTCAAGAGACCCAGTACTTC
CDR3: CASSLWRGQETQYF
size: -
V: TRBV11-2
J: TRBJ2-5
D: -

DNA: TGTGCCAGCAGTTACTCGGAGGGACTAGCGTACTTC
CDR3: CASSYSEGLAYF
size: few
V: TRBV6-6
J: TRBJ2-7
D: TRBD2

DNA: TGTGCCAGCAGTCGGACTAGCTCCTACGAGCAGTACTTC
CDR3: CASSRTSSYEQYF
size: -
V: TRBV4-2
J: TRBJ2-7
D: TRBD2

DNA: TGTGCCAGCAGCACAGGGTTGATAGGCGAGCAGTACTTC
CDR3: CASSTGLIGEQYF
size: -
V: TRBV11-2
J: TRBJ2-7
D: -

DNA: TGTGCCAGCAGCGTTCTGTCGACAGGGTACTATGGCTACACCTTC
CDR3: CASSVLSTGYYGYTF
size: once
V: TRBV9
J: TRBJ1-2
D: TRBD1

DNA: TGTGCCTGGAGTCAACGAACAATGGGGGAGCTGTTTTTT
CDR3: CAWSQRTMGELFF
size: -
V: TRBV30
J: TRBJ2-2
D: -

DNA: TGTGCCAGCAGAGCGACAGGATCTGGGGCCAACGTCCTGACTTTC
CDR3: CASRATGSGANVLTF
size: -
V: TRBV6-5
J: TRBJ2-6
D: -

DNA: TGTGCCAGCAGCGCCCTAACGACAGGGTTCGGAGATACGCAGTATTTT
CDR3: CASSALTTGFGDTQYF
size: -
V: TRBV9
J: TRBJ2-3
D: TRBD1

DNA: TGTGCCAGCAGCCACGGGTTCGACACAGATACGCAGTATTTT
CDR3: CASSHGFDTDTQYF
size: -
V: TRBV4-2
J: TRBJ2-3
D: -